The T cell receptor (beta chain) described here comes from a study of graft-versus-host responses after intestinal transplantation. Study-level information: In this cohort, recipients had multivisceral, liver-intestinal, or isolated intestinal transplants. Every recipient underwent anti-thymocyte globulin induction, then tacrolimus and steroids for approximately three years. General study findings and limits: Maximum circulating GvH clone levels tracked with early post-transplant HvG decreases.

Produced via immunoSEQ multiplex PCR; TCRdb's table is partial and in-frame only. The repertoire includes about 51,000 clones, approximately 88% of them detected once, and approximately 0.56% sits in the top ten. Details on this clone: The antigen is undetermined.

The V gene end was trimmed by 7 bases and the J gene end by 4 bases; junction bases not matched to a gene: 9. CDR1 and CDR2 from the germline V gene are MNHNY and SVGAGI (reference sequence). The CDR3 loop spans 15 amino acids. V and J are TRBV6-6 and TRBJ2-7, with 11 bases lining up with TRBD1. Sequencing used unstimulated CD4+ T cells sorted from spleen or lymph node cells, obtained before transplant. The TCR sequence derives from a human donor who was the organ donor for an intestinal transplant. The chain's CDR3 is CASIRDGTGGYEQYF. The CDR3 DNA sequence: TGTGCCAGCATCCGGGACGGGACAGGGGGTTACGAGCAGTACTTC.